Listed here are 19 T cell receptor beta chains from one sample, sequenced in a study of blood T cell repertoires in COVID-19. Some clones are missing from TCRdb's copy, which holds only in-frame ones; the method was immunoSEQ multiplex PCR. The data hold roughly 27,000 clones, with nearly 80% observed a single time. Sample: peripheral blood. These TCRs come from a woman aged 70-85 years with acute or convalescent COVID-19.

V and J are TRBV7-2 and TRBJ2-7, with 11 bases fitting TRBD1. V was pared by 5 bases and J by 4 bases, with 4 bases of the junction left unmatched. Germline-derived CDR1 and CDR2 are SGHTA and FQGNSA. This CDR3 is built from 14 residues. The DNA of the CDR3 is TGTGCCAGCAGCCACCGGGACAGGGGGTACGAGCAGTACTTC. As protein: CASSHRDRGYEQYF.

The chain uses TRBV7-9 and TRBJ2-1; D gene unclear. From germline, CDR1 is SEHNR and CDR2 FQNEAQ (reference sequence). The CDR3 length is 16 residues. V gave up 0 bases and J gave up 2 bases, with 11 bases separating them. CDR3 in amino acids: CASSLAGGGTYNEQFF. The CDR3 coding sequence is TGTGCCAGCAGCTTAGCCGGTGGCGGCACCTACAATGAGCAGTTCTTC.

The CDR3 sequence is CASSLRQFRGLTGELFF. The CDR3 coding sequence is TGTGCCAGCAGCTTAAGGCAGTTTCGCGGTCTGACCGGGGAGCTGTTTTTT. The gene calls are TRBV7-2 and TRBJ2-2; no clear D gene. The CDR3 is 17 amino acids. Germline V lookup: CDR1 SGHTA, CDR2 FQGNSA. The ends were cut back, 2 bases at V and 5 bases at J, with 18 bases in the middle.

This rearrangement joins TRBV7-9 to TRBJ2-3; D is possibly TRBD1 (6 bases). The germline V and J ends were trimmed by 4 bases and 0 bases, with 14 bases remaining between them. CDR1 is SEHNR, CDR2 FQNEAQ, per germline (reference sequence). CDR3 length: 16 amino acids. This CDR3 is CASSSGWTASTDTQYF. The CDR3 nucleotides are TGTGCCAGCAGCTCCGGGTGGACAGCTAGCACAGATACGCAGTATTTT.

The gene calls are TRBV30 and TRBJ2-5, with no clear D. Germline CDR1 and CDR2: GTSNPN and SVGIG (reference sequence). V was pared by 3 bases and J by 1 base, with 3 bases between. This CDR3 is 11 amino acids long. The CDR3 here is CAWRLQETQYF. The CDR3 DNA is TGTGCCTGGAGACTCCAAGAGACCCAGTACTTC. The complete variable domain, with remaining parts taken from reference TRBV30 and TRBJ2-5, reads SQTIHQWPATLVQPVGSPLSLECTVEGTSNPNLYWYRQAAGRGLQLLFYSVGIGQISSEVPQNLSASRPQDRQFILSSKKLLLSDSGFYLCAWRLQETQYFGPGTRLLVL.

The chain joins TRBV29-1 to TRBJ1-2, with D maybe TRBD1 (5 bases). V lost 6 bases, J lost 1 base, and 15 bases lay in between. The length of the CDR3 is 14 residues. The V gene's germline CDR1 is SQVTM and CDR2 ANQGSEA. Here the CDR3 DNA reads TGCAGCGTCGCTGACAGACAGCTTAACTATGGCTACACCTTC. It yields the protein CSVADRQLNYGYTF.

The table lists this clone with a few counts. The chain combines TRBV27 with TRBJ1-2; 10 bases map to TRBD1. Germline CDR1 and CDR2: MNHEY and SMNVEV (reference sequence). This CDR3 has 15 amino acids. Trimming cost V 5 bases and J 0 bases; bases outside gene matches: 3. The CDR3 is CASSRQGAPNYGYTF. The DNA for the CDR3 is TGTGCCAGCAGTCGACAGGGGGCACCTAACTATGGCTACACCTTC.

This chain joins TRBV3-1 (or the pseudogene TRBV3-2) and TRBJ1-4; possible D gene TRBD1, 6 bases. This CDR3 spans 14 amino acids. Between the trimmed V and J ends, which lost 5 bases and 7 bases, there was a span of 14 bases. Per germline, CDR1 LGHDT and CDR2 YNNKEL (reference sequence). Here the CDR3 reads CASSEQGTGEKLFF. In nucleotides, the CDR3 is TGTGCCAGCAGCGAACAGGGTACAGGTGAAAAACTGTTTTTT.

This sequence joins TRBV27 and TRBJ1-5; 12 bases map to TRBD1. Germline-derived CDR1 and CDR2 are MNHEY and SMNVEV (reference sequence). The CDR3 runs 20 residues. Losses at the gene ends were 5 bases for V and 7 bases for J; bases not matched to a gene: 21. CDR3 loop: CASSPRGTGGAYQRPQPQHF. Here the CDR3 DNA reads TGTGCCAGCAGTCCACGAGGGACAGGGGGCGCCTATCAAAGGCCGCAGCCCCAGCATTTT.

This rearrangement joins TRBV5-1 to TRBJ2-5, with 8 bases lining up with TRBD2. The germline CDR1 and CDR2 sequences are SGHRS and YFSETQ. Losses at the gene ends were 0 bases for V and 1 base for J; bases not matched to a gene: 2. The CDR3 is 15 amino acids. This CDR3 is CASSLAGTSQETQYF. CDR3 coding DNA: TGCGCCAGCAGCTTGGCCGGGACTAGCCAAGAGACCCAGTACTTC.

The CDR3 spells CASSLLPGSHEKLFF. CDR3 bases: TGTGCCAGCAGCTTATTACCAGGGTCGCACGAAAAACTGTTTTTT. This chain uses TRBV7-2 with TRBJ1-4, with D tentatively TRBD1 (5 bases). Germline values: CDR1 SGHTA, CDR2 FQGNSA. There are 15 residues in the CDR3. Trimming pared 2 bases from V and 8 bases from J, leaving 15 bases between.

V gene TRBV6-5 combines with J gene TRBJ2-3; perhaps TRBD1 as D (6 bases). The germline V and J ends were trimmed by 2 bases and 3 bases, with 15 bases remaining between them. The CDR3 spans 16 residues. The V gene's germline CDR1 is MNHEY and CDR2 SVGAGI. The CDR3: CASSYRDQGLTDTQYF. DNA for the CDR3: TGTGCCAGCAGTTACCGCGACCAGGGGTTGACAGATACGCAGTATTTT.

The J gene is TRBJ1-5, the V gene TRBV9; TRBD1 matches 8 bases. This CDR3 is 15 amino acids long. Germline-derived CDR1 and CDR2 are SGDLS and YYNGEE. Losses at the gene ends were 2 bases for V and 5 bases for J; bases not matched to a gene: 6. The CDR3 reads CASSVRTGLHQPQHF. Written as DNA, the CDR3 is TGTGCCAGCAGCGTCCGGACAGGGTTACATCAGCCCCAGCATTTT.

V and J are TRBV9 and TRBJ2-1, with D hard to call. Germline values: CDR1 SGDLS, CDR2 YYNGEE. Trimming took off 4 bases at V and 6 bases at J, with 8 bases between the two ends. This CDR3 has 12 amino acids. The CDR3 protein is CASSPRSNEQFF. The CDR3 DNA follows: TGTGCCAGCAGCCCGAGGAGCAATGAGCAGTTCTTC.

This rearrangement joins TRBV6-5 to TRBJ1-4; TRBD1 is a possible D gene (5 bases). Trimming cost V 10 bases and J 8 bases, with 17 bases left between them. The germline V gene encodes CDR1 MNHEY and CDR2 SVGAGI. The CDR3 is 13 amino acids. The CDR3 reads CATGPGRAEKLFF. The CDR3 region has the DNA TGTGCCACCGGGCCAGGGCGCGCAGAAAAACTGTTTTTT.

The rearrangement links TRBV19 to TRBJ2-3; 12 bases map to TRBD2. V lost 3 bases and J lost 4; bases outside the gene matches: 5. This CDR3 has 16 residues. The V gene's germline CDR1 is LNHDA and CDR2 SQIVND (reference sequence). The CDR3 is CASSIQLAGGSDTQYF. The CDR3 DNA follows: TGTGCCAGTAGTATCCAACTAGCGGGAGGATCAGATACGCAGTATTTT.

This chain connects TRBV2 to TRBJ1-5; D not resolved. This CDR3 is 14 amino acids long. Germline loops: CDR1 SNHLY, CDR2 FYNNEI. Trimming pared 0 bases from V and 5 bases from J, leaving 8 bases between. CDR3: CASSEASRDQPQHF. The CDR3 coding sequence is TGTGCCAGCAGTGAAGCCAGTCGGGATCAGCCCCAGCATTTT. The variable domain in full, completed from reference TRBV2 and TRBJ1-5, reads EPEVTQTPSHQVTQMGQEVILRCVPISNHLYFYWYRQILGQKVEFLVSFYNNEISEKSEIFDDQFSVERPDGSNFTLKIRSTKLEDSAMYFCASSEASRDQPQHFGDGTRLSIL.

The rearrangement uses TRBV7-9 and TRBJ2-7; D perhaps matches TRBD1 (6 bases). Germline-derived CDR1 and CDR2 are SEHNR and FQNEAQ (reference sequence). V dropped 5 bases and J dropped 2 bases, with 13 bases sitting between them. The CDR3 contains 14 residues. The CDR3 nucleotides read TGTGCCAGCAGCAGCGGACAGCACCCCTACGAGCAGTACTTC. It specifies CASSSGQHPYEQYF. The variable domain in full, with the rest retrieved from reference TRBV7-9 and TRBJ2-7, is DTGVSQNPRHKITKRGQNVTFRCDPISEHNRLYWYRQTLGQGPEFLTYFQNEAQLEKSRLLSDRFSAERPKGSFSTLEIQRTEQGDSAMYLCASSSGQHPYEQYFGPGTRLTVT.

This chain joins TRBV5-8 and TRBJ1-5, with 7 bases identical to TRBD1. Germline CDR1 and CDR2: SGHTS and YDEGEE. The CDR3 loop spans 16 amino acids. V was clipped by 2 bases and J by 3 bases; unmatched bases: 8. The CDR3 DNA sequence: TGTGCCAGCAGCTTTAGACAGGGTGGGTTCAATCAGCCCCAGCATTTT. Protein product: CASSFRQGGFNQPQHF.